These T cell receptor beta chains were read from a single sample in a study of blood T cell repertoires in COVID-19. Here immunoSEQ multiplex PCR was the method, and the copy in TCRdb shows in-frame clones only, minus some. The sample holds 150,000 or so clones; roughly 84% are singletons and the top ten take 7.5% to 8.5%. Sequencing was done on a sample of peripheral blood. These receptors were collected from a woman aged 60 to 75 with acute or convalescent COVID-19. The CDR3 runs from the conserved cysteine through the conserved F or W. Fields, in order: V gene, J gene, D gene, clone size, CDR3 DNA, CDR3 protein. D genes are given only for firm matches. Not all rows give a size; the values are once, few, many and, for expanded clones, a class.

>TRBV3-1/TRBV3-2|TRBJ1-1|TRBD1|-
TGTGCCAGCAGCCAACGGACAGGGGAAGCTTTCTTT
CASSQRTGEAFF
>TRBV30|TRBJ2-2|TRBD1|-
TGTGCCTGGGCGACAGGGACCTTGACCGGGGAGCTGTTTTTT
CAWATGTLTGELFF
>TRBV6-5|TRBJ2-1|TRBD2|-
TGTGCCAGCAGCTCGAGTGGCGGGGGTGGCAATGAGCAGTTCTTC
CASSSSGGGGNEQFF
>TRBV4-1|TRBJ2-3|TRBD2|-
TGCGCCAGCAGCCTGTCACCCGGGACTCCGGGGGGAGGAACGCAGTATTTT
CASSLSPGTPGGGTQYF
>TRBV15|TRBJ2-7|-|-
TGTGCCACCAGCAGAGATCGCATGAAAGGGGGCGAGCAGTACTTC
CATSRDRMKGGEQYF
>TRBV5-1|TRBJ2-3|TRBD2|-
TGCGCCAGCAGCTTGGTGCTAGCGGGGGCAAGCACAGATACGCAGTATTTT
CASSLVLAGASTDTQYF
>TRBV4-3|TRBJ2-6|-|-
TGCGCCAGCAGCCAAGGACTGAGTACCTCCTCTGGGGCCAACGTCCTGACTTTC
CASSQGLSTSSGANVLTF
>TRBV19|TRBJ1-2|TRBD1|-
TGTGCCAGTAGTTCGACTTTCCGGGACAGGGGCTATGGCTACACCTTC
CASSSTFRDRGYGYTF
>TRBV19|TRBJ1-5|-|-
TGTGCCAGTAGTCCTACGTCGGGAGTTGCCCAGCATTTT
CASSPTSGVAQHF
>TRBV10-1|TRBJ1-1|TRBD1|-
TGCGCCAGCAGCGACAGGGGTCGAACTGAAGCTTTCTTT
CASSDRGRTEAFF
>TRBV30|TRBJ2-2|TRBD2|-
TGTGCCTGGAGATCGGGGGGTGCCGGGGAGCTGTTTTTT
CAWRSGGAGELFF
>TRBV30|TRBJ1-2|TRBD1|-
TGTGCCTGGAGTGGGACAGGGGATGGCTACACCTTC
CAWSGTGDGYTF
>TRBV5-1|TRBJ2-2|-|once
TGCGCCAGCAGCTCCCTAACGGGCGGGGAGCTGTTTTTT
CASSSLTGGELFF
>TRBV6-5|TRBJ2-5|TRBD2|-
TGTGCCAGCAGTTACTCGGCTAGCGGAGAGACCCAGTACTTC
CASSYSASGETQYF
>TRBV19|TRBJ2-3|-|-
TGTGCCAGTAGTACCGTTCCAGATACGCAGTATTTT
CASSTVPDTQYF
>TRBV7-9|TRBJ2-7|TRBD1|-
TGTGCCAGCAGCTTAGACGGGGGCGGGACAGGGGCCTACGAGCAGTACTTC
CASSLDGGGTGAYEQYF
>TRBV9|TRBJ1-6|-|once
TGTGCCAGCAGCGTCGCAGGGGATGGTTCACCCCTCCACTTT
CASSVAGDGSPLHF
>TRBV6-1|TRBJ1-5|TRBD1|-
TGTGCCAGCAGTGAAGTAAAGGGGGCGGGCAATCAGCCCCAGCATTTT
CASSEVKGAGNQPQHF
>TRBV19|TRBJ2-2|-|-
TGTGCCAGTAGTAGTGGGAGGACCACCGGGGAGCTGTTTTTT
CASSSGRTTGELFF
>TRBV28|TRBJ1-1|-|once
TGTGCCGGAGGGTGGCGGGCGGGAAAGGGCCGCACTGAAGCTTTCTTT
CAGGWRAGKGRTEAFF
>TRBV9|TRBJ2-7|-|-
TGTGCCAGCGGTCCCACAGGGCGTACCTACGAGCAGTACTTC
CASGPTGRTYEQYF
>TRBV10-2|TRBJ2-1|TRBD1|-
TGCGCCAGCATTGACAGGGTGTTCTACAATGAGCAGTTCTTC
CASIDRVFYNEQFF
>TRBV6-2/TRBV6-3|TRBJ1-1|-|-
TGTGCCAGCAGTACCTCCGGTCTAAACACTGAAGCTTTCTTT
CASSTSGLNTEAFF
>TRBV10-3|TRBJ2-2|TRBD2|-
TGTGCCATCAGTGGCGGGGGCACCGGGGAGCTGTTTTTT
CAISGGGTGELFF
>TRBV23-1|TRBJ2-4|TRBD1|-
TGCGCCAGCGCCGACAGGGCAAGAAGGGCCAAAAACATTCAGTACTTC
CASADRARRAKNIQYF
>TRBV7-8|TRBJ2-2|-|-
TGTGCCAGCAGCTCCCAACCAGACAGAAACACCGGGGAGCTGTTTTTT
CASSSQPDRNTGELFF
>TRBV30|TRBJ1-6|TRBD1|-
TGTGCCTGGAGGACAAAGGGACAGGATAATTCACCCCTCCACTTT
CAWRTKGQDNSPLHF
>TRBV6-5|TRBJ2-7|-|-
TGTGCCACCGACGCGGGGGCCTCCTACGAGCAGTACTTC
CATDAGASYEQYF
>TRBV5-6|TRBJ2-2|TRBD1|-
TGTGCCAGCAGCCCCGGGACAGGATGGTCCGGGGAGCTGTTTTTT
CASSPGTGWSGELFF
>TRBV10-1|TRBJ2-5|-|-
TGCGCCAGCAGCGCAGGGGATAAAGAGACCCAGTACTTC
CASSAGDKETQYF
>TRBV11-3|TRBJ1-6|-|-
TGTGCCAGCAGCTTAGATCAGAACAATTCACCCCTCCACTTT
CASSLDQNNSPLHF